This is a list of T cell receptor beta chains from one sample in a study of memory CD4+ T cells and cytomegalovirus serostatus. Assay used: immunoSEQ multiplex PCR; TCRdb lists only in-frame clones, some missing. This table has tens of thousands of clones, 75% to 85% appearing once. Specimen: memory CD4+ T cells from blood. The receptors originated from an adult in good health and CMV-seronegative. Both conserved end residues are part of each CDR3.

CDR3 protein | J gene | V gene
CASSPDRGTTEAFF | TRBJ1-1 | TRBV18
CASGDGSTRGGEQYF | TRBJ2-7 | TRBV2
CASSQLGLGEETQYF | TRBJ2-5 | TRBV6-5
CASGPGQEGVVYGYTF | TRBJ1-2 | TRBV6-6
CATKGTGVPEAFF | TRBJ1-1 | TRBV15
CASSRTGTSSSNEQFF | TRBJ2-1 | TRBV4-2
CASSTGTGGIEQYF | TRBJ2-7 | TRBV28
CASRMGGRETQYF | TRBJ2-5 | TRBV19
CASSLMAKGHRRSGNTIYF | TRBJ1-3 | TRBV7-8
CASSPSPAGPSGEQFF | TRBJ2-1 | TRBV7-2
CASSSGPNTEAFF | TRBJ1-1 | TRBV5-4
CASSNTGELFF | TRBJ2-2 | TRBV18
CASSPSGTGEKLFF | TRBJ1-4 | TRBV18
CASSILGLANEQFF | TRBJ2-1 | TRBV19
CASSHNRVGGYTF | TRBJ1-2 | TRBV7-8
CASSFISRSGNTIYF | TRBJ1-3 | TRBV5-6
CATSRTAGGPSSYNEQFF | TRBJ2-1 | TRBV15
CASSLQSGASGYYEQYF | TRBJ2-7 | TRBV11-2
CASSEVSGGGTGDEETQYF | TRBJ2-5 | TRBV6-1
CASSFRRGAYEQYF | TRBJ2-7 | TRBV11-2
CASSLGAAYEQYF | TRBJ2-7 | TRBV5-1
CASGLQGVPGNTIYF | TRBJ1-3 | TRBV12-5
CASSSSQALPAFF | TRBJ1-1 | TRBV11-1
CASSLGGRYDEQYF | TRBJ2-7 | TRBV7-6
CASSVDHNTEAFF | TRBJ1-1 | TRBV9
CAWSVWGAGANVLTF | TRBJ2-6 | TRBV30
CASSVELGIASPLHF | TRBJ1-6 | TRBV9
CASSWGLLANEKLFF | TRBJ1-4 | TRBV28
CASTLGTEAFF | TRBJ1-1 | TRBV11-2
CASSLTGREQYF | TRBJ2-7 | TRBV28
CASTLGQGSNTIYF | TRBJ1-3 | TRBV6-1
CASSLSGESYEQYF | TRBJ2-7 | TRBV5-4
CASSSPGTARTDTQYF | TRBJ2-3 | TRBV6-6
CASSNPGTQETQYF | TRBJ2-5 | TRBV7-9
CASTSGGGINSPLHF | TRBJ1-6 | TRBV7-9
CASSRGGAGNTEAFF | TRBJ1-1 | TRBV7-2
CASSPPPGKDQPQHF | TRBJ1-5 | TRBV28
CASSSPGQGGKKLFF | TRBJ1-4 | TRBV28
CASSSTSVGATYGYTF | TRBJ1-2 | TRBV27
CASSPGLAGVNEQFF | TRBJ2-1 | TRBV5-1
CATRKSLGFSYEQYF | TRBJ2-7 | TRBV27
CASRSGGILQGPVLDYGYTF | TRBJ1-2 | TRBV4-1
CASSFLQAPGREKLFF | TRBJ1-4 | TRBV28
CASTSGPMNTEAFF | TRBJ1-1 | TRBV6-1
CASSMRDANTEAFF | TRBJ1-1 | TRBV19
CASSLDGGFGQPQHF | TRBJ1-5 | TRBV18
CASSFGTTDTQYF | TRBJ2-3 | TRBV28
CASSPARGAGGPDTQYF | TRBJ2-3 | TRBV5-4
CASSPTGRVNHEQFF | TRBJ2-1 | TRBV28
CATSRASTDTQYF | TRBJ2-3 | TRBV15
CASSHPARTEAFF | TRBJ1-1 | TRBV4-1